One and the same sample provided the 22 T cell receptor beta chains below, sequenced in a study of blood T cells in healthy people across ages. Next came a second PCR, run for roughly 7 to 12 cycles, which used a sample-barcoded 5' primer along with a J-beta primer mix. TCRdb reanalysed the 5' RACE reads using MiXCR and keeps one entry per CDR3 protein. The sample lists about 570,000 distinct CDR3 sequences, roughly a quarter occurring once. The data also belong to a second study, concerning T cells of mothers and their children.

Sequenced: blood. Source of these receptors: a boy aged 2 to 9 in good health.

This clonotype turned up a few times. The chain joins TRBV20-1 to TRBJ2-5; 9 nucleotides align to TRBD2. The CDR3 contains 15 residues. The germline V gene has CDR1 DFQATT and CDR2 SNEGSKA (reference sequence). V trimming: 4 bases; J trimming: 4 bases; junction bases outside the gene matches: 10. The CDR3 region has the DNA TGCAGTGCTATTGCGGGGGGGAGTAGGGGAGAGACCCAGTACTTC. This sequence encodes CSAIAGGSRGETQYF.

The chain combines TRBV20-1 with TRBJ2-3, with 9 positions matching TRBD2. The CDR3 consists of 14 residues. J lost 7 bases, V lost 1 base, and 6 bases had no gene match. Germline CDR1 reads DFQATT; CDR2 reads SNEGSKA (reference sequence). The CDR3 here is CSARGLAGRYTQYF. For the CDR3, the DNA is TGCAGTGCTAGAGGGCTAGCGGGAAGGTATACGCAGTATTTT.

The chain joins TRBV12-3 or TRBV12-4 to TRBJ1-1; D is unclear. This CDR3 region has 13 residues. With 3 bases removed from V and 1 base from J, the gap between germline ends came to 6 bases. The CDR3, as DNA: TGTGCCAGCAGTTTCGCGGCGAACACTGAAGCTTTCTTT. It translates to CASSFAANTEAFF.

The chain recombines TRBV5-1 with TRBJ2-3; 11 nucleotides match TRBD2. Trimming took 3 bases from V and 3 from J; bases not matched to a gene: 24. The germline gives CDR1 SGHRS, CDR2 YFSETQ. The CDR3 has 22 amino acids. The DNA of the CDR3 is TGCGCCAGCAGCTCAGGGACAGATAGACGACTAGCGGGGCTACCAACGACAGATACGCAGTATTTT. Amino acid sequence: CASSSGTDRRLAGLPTTDTQYF.

This clonotype has only a few counts. V gene TRBV12-3 or TRBV12-4 combines with J gene TRBJ2-5, with TRBD2 identical over 7 bases. V lost 6 bases to trimming and J lost 2 bases; unmatched junction nucleotides: 9. The CDR3 is made up of 15 amino acids. The chain's CDR3 is CASSWEGTSQETQYF. The DNA of the CDR3 is TGTGCCAGCAGCTGGGAGGGAACTAGTCAAGAGACCCAGTACTTC.

The chain recombines TRBV27 with TRBJ2-5; the D gene is possibly TRBD1 (6 bases). The J call may be wrong; the DNA end is better matched by TRBJ2-7. This CDR3 region has 15 residues. Germline V lookup: CDR1 MNHEY, CDR2 SMNVEV (reference sequence). The CDR3 sequence is CASSLTRAGAYEQYF. The CDR3 region has the DNA TGTGCCAGCAGTTTAACCAGGGCAGGGGCCTACGAGCAGTACTTC.

V usage is TRBV4-3 and J usage is TRBJ1-2; D unclear. V dropped 1 base and J dropped 3 bases, with 12 bases sitting between them. The CDR3 loop spans 15 amino acids. In germline, CDR1 is LGHNA, CDR2 YSLEER. In DNA, the CDR3 is TGCGCCAGCAGCCAAGTTAGAGGCAGTTACTATGGCTACACCTTC. Its translation is CASSQVRGSYYGYTF.

The rearrangement joins TRBV20-1 to TRBJ2-1; 12 nucleotides line up with TRBD2. The J call is in doubt because the DNA end fits TRBJ2-7 better. The CDR3 length is 17 residues. From germline, CDR1 is DFQATT and CDR2 SNEGSKA (reference sequence). In nucleotides, the CDR3 is TGCAGTGCTAGACCTAGAGGACTAGCGGGGAACTCCTACGAGCAGTACTTC. It translates to CSARPRGLAGNSYEQYF.

This clonotype has a handful of counts. This rearrangement joins TRBV7-9 to TRBJ1-6; D ambiguous. There are 15 residues in the CDR3. V lost 2 bases and J 9 bases, leaving 14 bases between the germline ends. Looked up from germline, CDR1 is SEHNR and CDR2 is FQNEAQ (reference sequence). CDR3 in amino acids: CASSLSGVGSSPLHF. As DNA, the CDR3 is TGTGCCAGCAGCTTAAGCGGAGTCGGCAGTTCACCCCTCCACTTT.

The V and J genes are TRBV5-1 and TRBJ2-2, with 11 positions matching TRBD2. Per the germline V gene, CDR1 is SGHRS and CDR2 is YFSETQ. The V segment lost 0 bases and the J segment 4 bases; nucleotides outside the gene matches: 8. The CDR3 is 18 residues long. CDR3 sequence (DNA): TGCGCCAGCAGCTTGGGCCCCCTAACTAGCGGGGGCACCGGGGAGCTGTTTTTT. This codes for CASSLGPLTSGGTGELFF.

The V and J genes are TRBV29-1 and TRBJ2-7; 10 positions match TRBD1. The CDR3 loop spans 13 amino acids. Germline V gene lookup returns CDR1 SQVTM and CDR2 ANQGSEA. V was pared by 7 bases and J by 3 bases, with 6 bases of the junction left unmatched. CDR3 DNA: TGCAGCGCTGGACAGGGGGGGGACTACGAGCAGTACTTC. The encoded protein is CSAGQGGDYEQYF.

This clonotype has a count of ten or more. The rearrangement joins TRBV12-3 or TRBV12-4 to TRBJ2-1, with TRBD2 matching 8 bases. The CDR3 is 15 amino acids. The ends lost 7 bases at V and 5 bases at J; junction bases unmatched: 10. Here the CDR3 DNA reads TGTGCCAGCATCCTTGTCGGGAGGGGAAACAATGAGCAGTTCTTC. It specifies CASILVGRGNNEQFF.

A few counts support this clonotype. This chain joins TRBV3-1 and TRBJ2-4; 8 bases agree with TRBD1. The CDR3 length is 18 residues. The V gene's germline CDR1 is LGHDT and CDR2 YNNKEL (reference sequence). The trim removed 4 bases at V and 1 base at J, leaving 12 bases unmatched. CDR3 nucleotide sequence: TGTGCCAGCAGCCCGGGCTCTTCAGGGGGCCTCGCCAAAAACATTCAGTACTTC. Residues: CASSPGSSGGLAKNIQYF.

The chain couples TRBV20-1 to TRBJ2-1; 7 bases line up with TRBD1. The V segment lost 6 bases and the J segment 4 bases; nucleotides outside the gene matches: 9. The CDR3 spans 14 residues. CDR1 is DFQATT and CDR2 is SNEGSKA in the germline V gene (reference sequence). CDR3 region: CSAITRGTYNEQFF. The CDR3 DNA reads as TGCAGTGCCATTACCAGGGGGACGTACAATGAGCAGTTCTTC.

The chain recombines TRBV7-9 with TRBJ2-5; 9 bases match TRBD2. J was trimmed by 2 bases and V by 7 bases; bases with no gene match: 8. Germline values: CDR1 SEHNR, CDR2 FQNEAQ (reference sequence). The length of the CDR3 is 15 residues. The chain's CDR3 is CASTQRAGGQETQYF. DNA for the CDR3: TGTGCCAGCACCCAGCGGGCGGGGGGGCAAGAGACCCAGTACTTC.

The J gene is TRBJ1-1, the V gene TRBV5-1; 8 positions match TRBD1. The ends lost 4 bases at V and 6 bases at J; junction bases unmatched: 5. The germline V gene encodes CDR1 SGHRS and CDR2 YFSETQ. This CDR3 contains 13 residues. The DNA for the CDR3 is TGCGCCAGCAGCACGACAGGGGTGGCTGAAGCTTTCTTT. Its translation is CASSTTGVAEAFF. Variable domain in full (rest from reference TRBV5-1 and TRBJ1-1): KAGVTQTPRYLIKTRGQQVTLSCSPISGHRSVSWYQQTPGQGLQFLFEYFSETQRNKGNFPGRFSGRQFSNSRSEMNVSTLELGDSALYLCASSTTGVAEAFFGQGTRLTVV.

V and J are TRBV12-3 or TRBV12-4 and TRBJ2-4; D tentatively reads TRBD1 or TRBD2 (5 bases each). CDR3 length: 15 amino acids. The V gene lost 1 base and the J gene lost 6 bases, with 13 bases spanning the gap. Here the CDR3 reads CASSLGQGEGNIQYF. DNA for the CDR3: TGTGCCAGCAGTTTAGGGCAGGGTGAGGGAAACATTCAGTACTTC.

V is TRBV20-1 and J is TRBJ2-6; 7 bases match TRBD1. This CDR3 contains 15 residues. From germline, CDR1 is DFQATT and CDR2 SNEGSKA (reference sequence). The ends lost 0 bases at V and 4 bases at J; junction bases unmatched: 3. Here the CDR3 reads CSAREGGAGANVLTF. DNA for the CDR3: TGCAGTGCTAGAGAAGGGGGCGCCGGGGCCAACGTCCTGACTTTC.

This clonotype has just one count. The chain recombines TRBV9 with TRBJ1-2; 10 bases are a match to TRBD1. V was clipped by 3 bases and J by 3 bases; unmatched bases: 8. Germline V gene sequence: CDR1 SGDLS, CDR2 YYNGEE. CDR3 length: 16 amino acids. The CDR3 DNA reads TGTGCCAGCAGCGCTTCCGGGACAGGGGTATACTATGGCTACACCTTC. Encoded protein: CASSASGTGVYYGYTF. The entire variable domain, with the rest obtained from reference TRBV9 and TRBJ1-2, is as follows: DSGVTQTPKHLITATGQRVTLRCSPRSGDLSVYWYQQSLDQGLQFLIQYYNGEERAKGNILERFSAQQFPDLHSELNLSSLELGDSALYFCASSASGTGVYYGYTFGSGTRLTVV.

The rearrangement links TRBV11-2 to TRBJ2-2; D not resolved. This CDR3 has 13 residues. V lost 5 bases and J 6 bases, leaving 10 bases between the germline ends. CDR1 is SGHAT, CDR2 FQNNGV, per germline. CDR3 nucleotide sequence: TGTGCCAGCAGCGGGTACCGGGCCGGGGAGCTGTTTTTT. This encodes CASSGYRAGELFF.

The V and J genes are TRBV11-3 and TRBJ1-4; D unclear. The CDR3 has 16 amino acids. CDR1 and CDR2 from the germline V gene are SGHNT and YENEEA. V gave up 5 bases and J gave up 8 bases, with 21 bases separating them. Here the CDR3 DNA reads TGTGCCAGCAGCCTTCAGATGTGGGGAGTCGAGGAAAAACTGTTTTTT. Amino acids: CASSLQMWGVEEKLFF.

The chain joins TRBV4-3 to TRBJ2-5; 8 bases are a match to TRBD1. CDR3 length equals 19 residues. The V gene end was trimmed by 0 bases and the J gene end by 5 bases; junction bases not matched to a gene: 17. The germline CDR1 and CDR2 sequences are LGHNA and YSLEER. DNA for the CDR3: TGCGCCAGCAGCCAAGATGCCCCCCTCAGGGGGCGCTTTGGGGAGACCCAGTACTTC. Translated, it gives CASSQDAPLRGRFGETQYF.